This T cell receptor beta chain was identified during a study of CD4 T cells in relation to SARS-CoV-2 and coronaviruses (dated by TCRdb to 2020 to 2023). Regarding the research as a whole: The ViraFEST assay cultured PBMCs with antigen for roughly 11 days, then sequenced TCR beta CDR3s to find antigen-specific clonal expansions. An HIV-1 Nef peptide pool or a culture without peptide was used as the negative reference condition. Using patient-derived lymphoblastoid cell lines, the shared crossreactive spike epitopes were mapped to their HLA restriction. Expansion assays from other donors in the study were sequenced with a different, Illumina-based TCR-beta assay. Memory CD4+ T cell crossreactivity between SARS-CoV-2 and common cold coronavirus spike proteins was assessed at the TCR clonotype level in the study. The Adaptive Biotechnologies TCR-sequencing kit was used for samples from three pre-COVID donors and for the naive versus memory experiments, whereas the other data were Illumina-based.

CD4+ T cells from unexposed donors were collected before the COVID-19 pandemic (2011-2018). After more than 9 days of culture, CD4+ T cells were isolated with the EasySep CD4+ T cell isolation kit. Unexposed donor CD4+ T cells were tested for reactivity to SARS-CoV-2 S and N and four common cold coronavirus spike pools, as cell number allowed. PBMCs were cultured at under 2.5 million per well in IMDM supplemented with 5% human AB serum and 9 to 10 IU/ml IL-2. Half of the culture medium was replaced with fresh IL-2-containing medium on days 3 and 7. In general, every peptide culture condition was set up in three replicate wells. The leukapheresis product used for the unexposed donors was purchased from a commercial source. Ficoll-Paque PLUS gradient centrifugation was used to isolate PBMCs from either whole blood or leukapheresis product. PBMCs were either cryopreserved at -140 degrees C or used fresh in the expansion assay. The QIAamp Micro DNA Kit was used to extract genomic DNA from the CD4+ T cells.

General study outcomes and caveats: Because the crossreactivity analysis focused on spike protein, crossreactivity against other viral proteins was not assessed. No donor contributed both pre-pandemic and post-infection samples, which limited tracing the source of pre-existing responses. Compared with monoreactive clones, crossreactive clones had significantly weaker SARS-CoV-2-driven expansion, a result consistent with antigenic imprinting. The study was limited by small numbers of patients and tested TCRs. Roughly 64% of donors had memory CD4+ clonotypes that crossrecognized SARS-CoV-2 and at least one common cold coronavirus spike.

Relative to germline, V is 3 bases shorter and J is 5 bases shorter, with 18 bases between their ends. From the germline V gene, CDR1 is SGHRS and CDR2 is YFSETQ. From its cysteine to its phenylalanine, the CDR3 spans 16 amino acids. The read is trimmed to its CDR3 DNA, 48 bases read in frame from base 1. This clone is described as medium-sized (0.01 to 0.1%). It has no known antigen specificity. Per-base qualities were not stored, and no clone one base away is much larger. Libraries were constructed by the immunoSEQ multiplex PCR assay. The source study handled its data this way. During preprocessing, nonproductive sequences were removed, along with CDR3s that did not begin with C, did not end with F or W, or were shorter than 7 amino acids. The MANAFEST web app was used to call antigen-specific clonotypes on the basis of expansion compared with the reference and with other culture wells. A clone was considered positive if significant expansion relative to the reference culture was observed in 2 of 3 replicate wells at an FDR below 0.05. A further requirement for positive clones was significant expansion compared with all other tandem wells, along with an odds ratio above 5. CDR3 homology was quantified as pairwise Levenshtein distance, calculated with the stringdist R package after three terminal residues were trimmed from each end. TCRdb holds this immuneACCESS table with in-frame rearrangements only. Some clones are missing; in checked studies, unresolved V genes explain under half, and the rest has no known cause. Clonal size and the V and J genes are those of that table, whereas D and trimming came from the DNA. Within this sample are around 16,000 clones, with 65% to 85% of them counted one time only. The ten largest clones represent approximately 30% of the sample.

The sequence came from a human donor in good health. Rearrangement joined TRBV5-1 to TRBJ2-1, with a weak D call of TRBD2 (6 bases match). Sequenced input: CD4+ T cells from PBMCs, cultured in vitro. The nucleotides read TGCGCCAGCAGCTGGGGGAATAGCGGTGGGAACAATGAGCAGTTCTTC. Translated, this is CASSWGNSGGNNEQFF.